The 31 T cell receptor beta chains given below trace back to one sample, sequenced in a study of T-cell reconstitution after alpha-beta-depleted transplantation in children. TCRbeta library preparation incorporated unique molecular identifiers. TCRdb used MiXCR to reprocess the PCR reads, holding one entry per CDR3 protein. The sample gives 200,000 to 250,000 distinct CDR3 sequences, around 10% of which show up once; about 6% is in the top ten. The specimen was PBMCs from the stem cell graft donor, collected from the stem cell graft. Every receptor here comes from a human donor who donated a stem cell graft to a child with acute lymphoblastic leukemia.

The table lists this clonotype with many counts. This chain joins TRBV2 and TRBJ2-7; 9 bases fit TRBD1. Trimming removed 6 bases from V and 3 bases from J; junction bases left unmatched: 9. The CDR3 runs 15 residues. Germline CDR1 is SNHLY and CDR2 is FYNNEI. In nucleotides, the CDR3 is TGTGCCAGCAGGATATACGGGACAGGGATCTACGAGCAGTACTTC. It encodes CASRIYGTGIYEQYF.

This CDR3 is CASSLAFRAHPGKLFF. CDR3 sequence (DNA): TGTGCCAGCAGCTTAGCTTTCCGGGCCCACCCGGGGAAACTGTTTTTT. This chain uses TRBV11-2 with TRBJ1-4; D gene uncertain. Germline CDR1 reads SGHAT; CDR2 reads FQNNGV. V lost 1 base and J 11 bases, leaving 20 bases between the germline ends. CDR3 size: 16 residues.

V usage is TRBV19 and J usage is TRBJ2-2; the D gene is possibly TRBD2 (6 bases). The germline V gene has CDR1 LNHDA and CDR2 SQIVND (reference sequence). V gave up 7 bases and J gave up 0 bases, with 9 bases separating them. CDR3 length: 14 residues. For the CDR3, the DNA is TGTGCCAGTACCACGGGGGCGAACACCGGGGAGCTGTTTTTT. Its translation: CASTTGANTGELFF.

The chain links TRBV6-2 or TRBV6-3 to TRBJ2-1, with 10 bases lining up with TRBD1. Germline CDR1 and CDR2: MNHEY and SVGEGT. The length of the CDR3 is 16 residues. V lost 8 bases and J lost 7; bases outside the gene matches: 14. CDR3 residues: CASLKTGGVRVNEQFF. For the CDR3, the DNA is TGTGCCAGCTTAAAGACAGGGGGCGTCAGGGTGAATGAGCAGTTCTTC.

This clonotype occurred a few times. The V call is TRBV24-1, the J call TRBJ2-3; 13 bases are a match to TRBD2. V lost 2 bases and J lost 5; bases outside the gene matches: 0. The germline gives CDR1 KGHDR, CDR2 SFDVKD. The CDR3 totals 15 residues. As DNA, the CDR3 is TGTGCCACCAGTGATTGGACTAGCGGGGGAGATACGCAGTATTTT. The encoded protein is CATSDWTSGGDTQYF.

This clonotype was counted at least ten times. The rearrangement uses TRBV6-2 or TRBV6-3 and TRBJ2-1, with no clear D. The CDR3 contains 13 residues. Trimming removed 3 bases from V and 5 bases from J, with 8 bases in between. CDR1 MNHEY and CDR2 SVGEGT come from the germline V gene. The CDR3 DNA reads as TGTGCCAGCAGTTATCGGCTAAACAATGAGCAGTTCTTC. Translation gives CASSYRLNNEQFF.

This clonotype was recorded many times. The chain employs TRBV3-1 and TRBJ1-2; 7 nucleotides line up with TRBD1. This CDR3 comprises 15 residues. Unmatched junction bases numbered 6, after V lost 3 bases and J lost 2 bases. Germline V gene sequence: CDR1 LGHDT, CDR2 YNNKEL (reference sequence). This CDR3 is CASSHRDRKNYGYTF. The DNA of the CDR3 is TGTGCCAGCAGCCACCGGGACAGAAAAAACTATGGCTACACCTTC.

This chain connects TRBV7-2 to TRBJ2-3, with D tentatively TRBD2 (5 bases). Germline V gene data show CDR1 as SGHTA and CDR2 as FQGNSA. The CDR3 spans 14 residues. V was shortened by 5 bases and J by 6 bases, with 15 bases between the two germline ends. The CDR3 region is CASSPSSQLDTQYF. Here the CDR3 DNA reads TGTGCCAGCAGCCCTAGCTCTCAACTGGATACGCAGTATTTT.

CDR3 in amino acids: CSAPDHGALNEKLFF. For the CDR3, the DNA is TGCAGTGCCCCCGACCACGGGGCCTTAAATGAAAAACTGTTTTTT. This chain joins TRBV20-1 and TRBJ1-4; D perhaps matches TRBD1 (5 bases). Trimming cost V 6 bases and J 5 bases, with 19 bases left between them. CDR3 length equals 15 residues. The V gene's germline CDR1 is DFQATT and CDR2 SNEGSKA (reference sequence).

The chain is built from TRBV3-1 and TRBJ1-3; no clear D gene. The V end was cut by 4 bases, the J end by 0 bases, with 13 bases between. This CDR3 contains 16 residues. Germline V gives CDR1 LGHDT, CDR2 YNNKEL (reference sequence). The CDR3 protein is CASSRKPSSSGNTIYF. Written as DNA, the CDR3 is TGTGCCAGCAGCCGGAAACCTTCTAGCTCTGGAAACACCATATATTTT.

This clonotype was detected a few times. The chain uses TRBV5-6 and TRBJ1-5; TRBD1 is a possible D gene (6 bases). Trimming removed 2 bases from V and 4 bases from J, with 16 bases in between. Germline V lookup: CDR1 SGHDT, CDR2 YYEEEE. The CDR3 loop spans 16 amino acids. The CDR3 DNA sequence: TGTGCCAGCAGCTTTGGTCTTGGGGGCTCAAATCAGCCCCAGCATTTT. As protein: CASSFGLGGSNQPQHF.

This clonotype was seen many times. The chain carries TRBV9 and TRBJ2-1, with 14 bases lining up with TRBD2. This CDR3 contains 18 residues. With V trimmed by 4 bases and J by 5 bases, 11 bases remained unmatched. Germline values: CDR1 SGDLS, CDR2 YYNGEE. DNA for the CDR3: TGTGCCAGCAGCTACGGGACTAGCGGGGGTTCGGGTAACAATGAGCAGTTCTTC. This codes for CASSYGTSGGSGNNEQFF.

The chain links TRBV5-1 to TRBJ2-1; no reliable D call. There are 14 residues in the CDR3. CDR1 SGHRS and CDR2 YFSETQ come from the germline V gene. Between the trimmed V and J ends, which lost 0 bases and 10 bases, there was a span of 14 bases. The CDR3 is CASSLGRPQEEQFF. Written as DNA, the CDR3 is TGCGCCAGCAGCTTGGGTCGTCCTCAGGAAGAGCAGTTCTTC.

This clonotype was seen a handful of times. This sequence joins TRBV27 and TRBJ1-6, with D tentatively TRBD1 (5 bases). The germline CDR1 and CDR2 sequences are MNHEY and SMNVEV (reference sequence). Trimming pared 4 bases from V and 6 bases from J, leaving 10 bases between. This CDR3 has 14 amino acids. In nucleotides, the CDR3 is TGTGCCAGCAGTTCCGACAGTTCTAATTCACCCCTCCACTTT. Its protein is CASSSDSSNSPLHF.

The CDR3 spells CSARGVGEAYEQYF. CDR3 nucleotide sequence: TGCAGCGCAAGGGGTGTCGGCGAAGCCTACGAGCAGTACTTC. This chain joins TRBV29-1 and TRBJ2-7; D might be TRBD1 (5 bases). Germline V lookup: CDR1 SQVTM, CDR2 ANQGSEA. Trimming stripped 7 bases from V and 2 bases from J, with 18 bases between. The CDR3 has 14 residues.

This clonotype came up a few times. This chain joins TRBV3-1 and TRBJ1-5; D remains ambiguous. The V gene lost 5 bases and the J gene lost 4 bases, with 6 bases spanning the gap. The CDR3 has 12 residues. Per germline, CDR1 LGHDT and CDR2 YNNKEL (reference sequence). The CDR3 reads CASSERNQPQHF. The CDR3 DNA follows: TGTGCCAGCAGCGAAAGGAATCAGCCCCAGCATTTT.

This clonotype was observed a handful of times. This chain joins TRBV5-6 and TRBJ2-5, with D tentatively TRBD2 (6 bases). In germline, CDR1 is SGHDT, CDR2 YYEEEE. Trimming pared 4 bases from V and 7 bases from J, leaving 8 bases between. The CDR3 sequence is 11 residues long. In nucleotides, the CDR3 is TGTGCCAGCAGCCGGGGGTGGACCCAGTACTTC. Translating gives CASSRGWTQYF.

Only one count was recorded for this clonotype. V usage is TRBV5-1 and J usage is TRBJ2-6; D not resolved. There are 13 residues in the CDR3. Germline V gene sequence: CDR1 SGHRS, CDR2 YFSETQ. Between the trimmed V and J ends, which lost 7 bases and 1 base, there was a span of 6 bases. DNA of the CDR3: TGCGCCAGCGAGGAATCTGGGGCCAACGTCCTGACTTTC. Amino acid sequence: CASEESGANVLTF.

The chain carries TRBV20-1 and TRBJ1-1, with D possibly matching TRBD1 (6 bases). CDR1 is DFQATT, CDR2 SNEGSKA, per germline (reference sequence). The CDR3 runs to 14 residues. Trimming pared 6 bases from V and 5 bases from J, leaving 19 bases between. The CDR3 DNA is TGCAGTGCGTTTAAAGGGGGATTAGGGACTGAAGCTTTCTTT. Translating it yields CSAFKGGLGTEAFF.

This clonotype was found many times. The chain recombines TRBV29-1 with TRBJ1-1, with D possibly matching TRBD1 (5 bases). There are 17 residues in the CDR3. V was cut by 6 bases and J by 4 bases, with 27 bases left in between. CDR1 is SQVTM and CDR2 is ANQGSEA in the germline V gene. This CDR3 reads CSVWVPSPRERRTEAFF. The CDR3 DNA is TGCAGCGTATGGGTCCCCTCACCCAGGGAGCGCCGCACTGAAGCTTTCTTT.

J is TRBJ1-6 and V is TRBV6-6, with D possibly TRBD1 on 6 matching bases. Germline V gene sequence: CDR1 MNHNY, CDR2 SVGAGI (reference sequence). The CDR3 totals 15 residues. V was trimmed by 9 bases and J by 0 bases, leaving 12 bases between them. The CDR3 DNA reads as TGTGCCAGTAGAACAGGGAGCTCCTATAATTCACCCCTCCACTTT. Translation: CASRTGSSYNSPLHF.

Written as DNA, the CDR3 is TGCGCCAGCAGTCGGCAGGGTTTTCCTAGCAATCAGCCCCAGCATTTT. Its protein product is CASSRQGFPSNQPQHF. This chain joins TRBV23-1 and TRBJ1-5, with TRBD1 as a possible D gene (5 bases). TRBV23-1 is placed among ORFs of uncertain function. The CDR3 length is 16 residues. V lost 4 bases to trimming and J lost 0 bases, with 13 bases between them.

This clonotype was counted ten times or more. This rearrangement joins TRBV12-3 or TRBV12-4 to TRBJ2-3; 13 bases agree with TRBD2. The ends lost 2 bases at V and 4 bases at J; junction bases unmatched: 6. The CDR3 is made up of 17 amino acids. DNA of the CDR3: TGTGCCAGCAGTTTACCCACTAGCGGGGGGGCATCAGATACGCAGTATTTT. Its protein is CASSLPTSGGASDTQYF.

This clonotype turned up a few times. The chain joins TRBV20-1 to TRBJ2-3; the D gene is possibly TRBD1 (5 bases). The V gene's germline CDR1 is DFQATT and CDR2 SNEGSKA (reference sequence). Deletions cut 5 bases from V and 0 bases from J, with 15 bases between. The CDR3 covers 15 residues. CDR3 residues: CSARHWGSSTDTQYF. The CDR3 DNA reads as TGCAGTGCTCGGCATTGGGGCTCGAGCACAGATACGCAGTATTTT.

The CDR3 here is CASIGTLNTEAFF. Written as DNA, the CDR3 is TGTGCCAGCATCGGAACCCTGAACACTGAAGCTTTCTTT. This sequence joins TRBV11-2 and TRBJ1-1; D is ambiguous. Trimming left V 7 bases short and J 0 bases short, with 9 bases between. Germline CDR1 and CDR2: SGHAT and FQNNGV. The CDR3 has 13 residues. Based on the CDR3 plus reference TRBV11-2 and TRBJ1-1, the full variable domain is EAGVAQSPRYKIIEKRQSVAFWCNPISGHATLYWYQQILGQGPKLLIQFQNNGVVDDSQLPKDRFSAERLKGVDSTLKIQPAKLEDSAVYLCASIGTLNTEAFFGQGTRLTVV.

Here the CDR3 reads CAWSETGGPDTQYF. The CDR3 region has the DNA TGTGCCTGGAGTGAGACAGGGGGCCCAGATACGCAGTATTTT. The rearrangement links TRBV30 to TRBJ2-3; 10 nucleotides match TRBD1. The CDR3 spans 14 residues. CDR1 and CDR2 (germline): GTSNPN, SVGIG (reference sequence). V lost 1 base, J lost 4 bases, and 2 bases stayed unmatched. Full variable domain (outside the CDR3, taken from reference TRBV30 and TRBJ2-3): SQTIHQWPATLVQPVGSPLSLECTVEGTSNPNLYWYRQAAGRGLQLLFYSVGIGQISSEVPQNLSASRPQDRQFILSSKKLLLSDSGFYLCAWSETGGPDTQYFGPGTRLTVL.

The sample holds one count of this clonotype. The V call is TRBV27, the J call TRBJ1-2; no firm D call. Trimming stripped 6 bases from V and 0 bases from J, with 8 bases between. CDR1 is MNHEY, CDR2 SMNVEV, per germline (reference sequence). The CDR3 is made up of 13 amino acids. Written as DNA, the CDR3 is TGTGCCAGCAGGAGGGCTCCTAACTATGGCTACACCTTC. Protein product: CASRRAPNYGYTF.

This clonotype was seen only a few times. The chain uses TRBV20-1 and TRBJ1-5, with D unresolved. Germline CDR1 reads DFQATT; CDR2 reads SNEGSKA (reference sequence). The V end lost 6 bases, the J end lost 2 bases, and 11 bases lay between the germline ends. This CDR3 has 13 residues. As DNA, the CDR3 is TGCAGTGCCCCAGACGGTGGCAATCAGCCCCAGCATTTT. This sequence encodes CSAPDGGNQPQHF.

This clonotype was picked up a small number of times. The CDR3 here is CAISESTGQVYNEQFF. CDR3 in DNA: TGTGCCATCAGTGAGTCGACAGGGCAAGTGTACAATGAGCAGTTCTTC. The chain links TRBV10-3 to TRBJ2-1; TRBD1 matches 7 bases. Unmatched junction bases numbered 6, after V lost 0 bases and J lost 4 bases. This CDR3 has 16 amino acids. Germline CDR1 is ENHRY and CDR2 is SYGVKD.

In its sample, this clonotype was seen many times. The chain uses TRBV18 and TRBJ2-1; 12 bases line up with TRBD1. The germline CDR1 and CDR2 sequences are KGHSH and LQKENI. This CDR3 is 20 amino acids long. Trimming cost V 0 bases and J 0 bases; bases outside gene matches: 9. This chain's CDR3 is CASSPPFGTGGSSSYNEQFF. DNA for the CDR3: TGTGCCAGCTCACCACCGTTCGGGACAGGGGGCTCAAGCTCCTACAATGAGCAGTTCTTC.

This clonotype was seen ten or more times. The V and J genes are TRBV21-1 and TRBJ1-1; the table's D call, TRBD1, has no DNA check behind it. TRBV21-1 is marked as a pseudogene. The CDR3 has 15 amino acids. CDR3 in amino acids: CASSPRTCEVSEAFF. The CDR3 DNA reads TGTGCCAGCAGCCCACGGACATGTGAGGTCTCTGAAGCTTTCTTT.